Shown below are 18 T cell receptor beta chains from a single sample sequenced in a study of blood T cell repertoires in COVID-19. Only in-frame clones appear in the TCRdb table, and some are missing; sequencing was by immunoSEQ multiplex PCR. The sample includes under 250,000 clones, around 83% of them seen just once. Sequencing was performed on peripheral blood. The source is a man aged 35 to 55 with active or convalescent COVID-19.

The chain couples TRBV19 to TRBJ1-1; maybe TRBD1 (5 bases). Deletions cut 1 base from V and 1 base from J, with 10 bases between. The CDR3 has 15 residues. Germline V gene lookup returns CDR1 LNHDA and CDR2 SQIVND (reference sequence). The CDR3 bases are TGTGCCAGTAGTATAGCGATCCAGGGGAACACTGAAGCTTTCTTT. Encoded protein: CASSIAIQGNTEAFF.

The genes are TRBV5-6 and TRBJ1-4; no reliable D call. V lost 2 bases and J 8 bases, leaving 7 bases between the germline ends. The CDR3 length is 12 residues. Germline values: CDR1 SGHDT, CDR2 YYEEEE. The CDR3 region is CASSFLEEKLFF. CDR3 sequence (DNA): TGTGCCAGCAGCTTCTTGGAGGAAAAACTGTTTTTT.

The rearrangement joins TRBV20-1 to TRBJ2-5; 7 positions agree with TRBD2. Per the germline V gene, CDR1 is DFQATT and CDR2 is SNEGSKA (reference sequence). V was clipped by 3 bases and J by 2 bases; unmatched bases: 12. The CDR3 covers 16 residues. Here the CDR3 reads CSASPLASGQQETQYF. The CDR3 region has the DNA TGCAGTGCTAGTCCCCTGGCTAGCGGACAACAAGAGACCCAGTACTTC.

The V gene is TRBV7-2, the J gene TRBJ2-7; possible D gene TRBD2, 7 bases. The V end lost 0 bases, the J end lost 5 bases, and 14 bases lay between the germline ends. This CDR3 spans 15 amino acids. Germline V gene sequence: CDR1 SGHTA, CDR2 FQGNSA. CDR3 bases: TGTGCCAGCAGCTTAGCGAGGGGGGGCAGGGACGAGCAGTACTTC. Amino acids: CASSLARGGRDEQYF.

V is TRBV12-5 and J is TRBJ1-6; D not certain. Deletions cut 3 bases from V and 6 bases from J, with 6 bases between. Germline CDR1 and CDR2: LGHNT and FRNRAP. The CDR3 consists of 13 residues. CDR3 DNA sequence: TGTGCTAGTGGTTTAAGCGGTAATTCACCCCTCCACTTT. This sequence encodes CASGLSGNSPLHF.

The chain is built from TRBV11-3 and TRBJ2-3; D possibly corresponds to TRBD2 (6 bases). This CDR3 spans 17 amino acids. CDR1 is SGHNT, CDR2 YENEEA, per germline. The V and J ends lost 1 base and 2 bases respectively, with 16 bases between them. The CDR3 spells CASSLGLIAENTDTQYF. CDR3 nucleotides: TGTGCCAGCAGCTTAGGGTTAATAGCGGAGAACACAGATACGCAGTATTTT.

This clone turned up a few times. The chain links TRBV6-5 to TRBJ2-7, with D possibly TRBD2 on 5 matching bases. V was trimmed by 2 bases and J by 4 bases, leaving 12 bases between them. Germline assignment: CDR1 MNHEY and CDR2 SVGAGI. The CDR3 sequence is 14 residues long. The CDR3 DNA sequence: TGTGCCAGCAGTTACGGCGGGTTGGTTTACGAGCAGTACTTC. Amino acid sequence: CASSYGGLVYEQYF.

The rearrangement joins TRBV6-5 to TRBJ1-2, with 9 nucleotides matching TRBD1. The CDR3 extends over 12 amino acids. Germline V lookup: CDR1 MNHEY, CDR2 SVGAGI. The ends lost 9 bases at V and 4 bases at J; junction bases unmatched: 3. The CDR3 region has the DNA TGTGCCAGAGGGGGACAGGGCTATGGCTACACCTTC. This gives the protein CARGGQGYGYTF.

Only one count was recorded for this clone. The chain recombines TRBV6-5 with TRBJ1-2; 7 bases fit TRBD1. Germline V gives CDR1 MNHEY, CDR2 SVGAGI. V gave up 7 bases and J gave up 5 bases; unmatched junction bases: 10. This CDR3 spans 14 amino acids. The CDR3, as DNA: TGTGCCAGCAATTCCGGGACAGATGATTATGGCTACACCTTC. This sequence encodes CASNSGTDDYGYTF.

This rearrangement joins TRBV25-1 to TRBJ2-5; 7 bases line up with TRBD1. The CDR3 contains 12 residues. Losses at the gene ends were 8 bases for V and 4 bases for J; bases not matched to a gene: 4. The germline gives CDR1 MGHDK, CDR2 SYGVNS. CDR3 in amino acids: CASAGGSETQYF. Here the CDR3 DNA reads TGTGCCAGCGCAGGGGGATCAGAGACCCAGTACTTC.

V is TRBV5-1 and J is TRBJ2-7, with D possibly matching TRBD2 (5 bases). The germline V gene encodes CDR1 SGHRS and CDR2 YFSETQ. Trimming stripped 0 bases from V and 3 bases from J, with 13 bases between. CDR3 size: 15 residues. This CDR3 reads CASSLGVAYIYEQYF. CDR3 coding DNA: TGCGCCAGCAGCTTGGGGGTAGCGTATATCTACGAGCAGTACTTC. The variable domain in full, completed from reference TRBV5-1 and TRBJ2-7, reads KAGVTQTPRYLIKTRGQQVTLSCSPISGHRSVSWYQQTPGQGLQFLFEYFSETQRNKGNFPGRFSGRQFSNSRSEMNVSTLELGDSALYLCASSLGVAYIYEQYFGPGTRLTVT.

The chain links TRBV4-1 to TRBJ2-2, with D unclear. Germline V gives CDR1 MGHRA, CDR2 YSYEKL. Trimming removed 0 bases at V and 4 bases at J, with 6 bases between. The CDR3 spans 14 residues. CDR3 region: CASSQDRFTGELFF. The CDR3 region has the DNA TGCGCCAGCAGCCAAGATCGGTTCACCGGGGAGCTGTTTTTT.

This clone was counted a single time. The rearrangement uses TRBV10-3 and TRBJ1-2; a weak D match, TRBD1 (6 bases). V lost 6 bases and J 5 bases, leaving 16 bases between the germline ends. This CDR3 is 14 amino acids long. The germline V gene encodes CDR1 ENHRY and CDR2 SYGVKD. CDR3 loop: CAIRDSYGAYGYTF. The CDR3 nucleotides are TGTGCCATCAGGGACAGCTACGGTGCATATGGCTACACCTTC.

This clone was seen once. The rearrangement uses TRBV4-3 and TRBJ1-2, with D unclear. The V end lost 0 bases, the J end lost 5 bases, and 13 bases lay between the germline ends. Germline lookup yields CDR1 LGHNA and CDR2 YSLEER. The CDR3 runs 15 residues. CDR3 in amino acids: CASSQDFGFQYGYTF. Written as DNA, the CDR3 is TGCGCCAGCAGCCAAGACTTCGGGTTCCAATATGGCTACACCTTC.

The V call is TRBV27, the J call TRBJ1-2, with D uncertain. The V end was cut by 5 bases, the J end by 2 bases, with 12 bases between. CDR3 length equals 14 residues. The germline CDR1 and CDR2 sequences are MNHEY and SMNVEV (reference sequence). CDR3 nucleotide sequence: TGTGCCAGCAGTCCCGGGTACTCGAACTATGGCTACACCTTC. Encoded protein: CASSPGYSNYGYTF.

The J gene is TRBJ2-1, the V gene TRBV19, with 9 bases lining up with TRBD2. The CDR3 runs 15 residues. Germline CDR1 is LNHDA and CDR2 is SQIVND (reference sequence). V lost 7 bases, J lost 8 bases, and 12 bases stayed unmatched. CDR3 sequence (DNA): TGTGCCAGTAAAAATCGGGCGGGAGGGGGGCATGAGCAGTTCTTC. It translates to CASKNRAGGGHEQFF. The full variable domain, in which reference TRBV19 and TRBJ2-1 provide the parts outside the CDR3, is DGGITQSPKYLFRKEGQNVTLSCEQNLNHDAMYWYRQDPGQGLRLIYYSQIVNDFQKGDIAEGYSVSREKKESFPLTVTSAQKNPTAFYLCASKNRAGGGHEQFFGPGTRLTVL.

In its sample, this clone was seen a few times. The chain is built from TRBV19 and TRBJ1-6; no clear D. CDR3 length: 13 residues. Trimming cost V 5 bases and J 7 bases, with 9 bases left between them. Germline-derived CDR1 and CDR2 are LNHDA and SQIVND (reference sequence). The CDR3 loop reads CASSPTLNSPLHF. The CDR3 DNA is TGTGCCAGTAGTCCCACTCTGAATTCACCCCTCCACTTT.

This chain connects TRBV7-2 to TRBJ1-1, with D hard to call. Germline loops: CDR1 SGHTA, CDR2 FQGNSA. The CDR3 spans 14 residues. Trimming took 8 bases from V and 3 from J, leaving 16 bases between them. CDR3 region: CASEKTQRDTEAFF. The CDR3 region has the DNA TGTGCCAGCGAAAAGACACAAAGAGACACTGAAGCTTTCTTT.